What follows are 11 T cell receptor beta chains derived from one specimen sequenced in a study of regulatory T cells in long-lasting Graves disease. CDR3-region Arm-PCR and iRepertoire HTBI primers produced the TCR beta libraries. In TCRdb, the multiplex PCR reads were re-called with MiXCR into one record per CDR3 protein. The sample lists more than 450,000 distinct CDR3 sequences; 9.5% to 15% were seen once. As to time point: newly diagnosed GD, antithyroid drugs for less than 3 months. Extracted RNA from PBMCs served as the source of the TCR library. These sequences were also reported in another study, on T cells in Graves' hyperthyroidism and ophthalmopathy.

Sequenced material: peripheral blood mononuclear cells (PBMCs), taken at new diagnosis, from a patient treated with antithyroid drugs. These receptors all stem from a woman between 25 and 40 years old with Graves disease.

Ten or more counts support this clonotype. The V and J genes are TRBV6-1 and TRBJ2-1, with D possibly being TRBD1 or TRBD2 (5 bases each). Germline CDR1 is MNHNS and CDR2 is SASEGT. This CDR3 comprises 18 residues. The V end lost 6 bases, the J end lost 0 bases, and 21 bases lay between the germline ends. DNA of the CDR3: TGTGCCAGCAGCCGTATATTTGGGGGACGGAGCTCCTACAATGAGCAGTTCTTC. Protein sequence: CASSRIFGGRSSYNEQFF.

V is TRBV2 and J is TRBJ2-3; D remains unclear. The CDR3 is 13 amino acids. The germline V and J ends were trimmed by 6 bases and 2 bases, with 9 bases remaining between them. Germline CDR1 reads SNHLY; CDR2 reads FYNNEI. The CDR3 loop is CASSRLYTDTQYF. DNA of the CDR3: TGTGCCAGCAGCCGTCTATACACAGATACGCAGTATTTT.

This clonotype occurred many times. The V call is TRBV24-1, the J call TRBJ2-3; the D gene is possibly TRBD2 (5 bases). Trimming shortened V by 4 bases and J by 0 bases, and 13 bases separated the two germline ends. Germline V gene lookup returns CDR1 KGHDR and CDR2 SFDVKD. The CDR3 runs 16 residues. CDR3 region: CATSDPSGPSTDTQYF. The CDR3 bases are TGTGCCACCAGTGACCCGAGCGGTCCTAGCACAGATACGCAGTATTTT.

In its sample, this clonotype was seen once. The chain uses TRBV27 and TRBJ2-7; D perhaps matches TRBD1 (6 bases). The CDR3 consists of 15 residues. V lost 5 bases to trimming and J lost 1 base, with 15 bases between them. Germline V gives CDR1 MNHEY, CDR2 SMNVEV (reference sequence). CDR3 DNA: TGTGCCAGCAGTGCGAGGACAGCAACTTCCTACGAGCAGTACTTC. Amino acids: CASSARTATSYEQYF.

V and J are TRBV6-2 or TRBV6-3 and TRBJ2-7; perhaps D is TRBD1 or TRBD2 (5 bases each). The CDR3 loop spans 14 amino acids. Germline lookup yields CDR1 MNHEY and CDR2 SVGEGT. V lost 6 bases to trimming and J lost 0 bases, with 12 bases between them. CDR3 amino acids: CASRRDANSYEQYF. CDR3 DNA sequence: TGTGCCAGCAGACGGGACGCGAACTCCTACGAGCAGTACTTC.

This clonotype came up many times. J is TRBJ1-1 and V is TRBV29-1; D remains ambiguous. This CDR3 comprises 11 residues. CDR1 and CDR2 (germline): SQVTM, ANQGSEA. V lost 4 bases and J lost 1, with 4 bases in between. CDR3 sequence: CSVVRNTEAFF. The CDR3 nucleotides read TGCAGCGTTGTGCGGAACACTGAAGCTTTCTTT.

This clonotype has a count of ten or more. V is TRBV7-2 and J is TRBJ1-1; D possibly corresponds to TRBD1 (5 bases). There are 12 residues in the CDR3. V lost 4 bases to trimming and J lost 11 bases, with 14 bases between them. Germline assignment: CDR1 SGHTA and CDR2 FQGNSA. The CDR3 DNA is TGTGCCAGCAGCTCCGCAGGGATTCCGGCTTTCTTT. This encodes CASSSAGIPAFF.

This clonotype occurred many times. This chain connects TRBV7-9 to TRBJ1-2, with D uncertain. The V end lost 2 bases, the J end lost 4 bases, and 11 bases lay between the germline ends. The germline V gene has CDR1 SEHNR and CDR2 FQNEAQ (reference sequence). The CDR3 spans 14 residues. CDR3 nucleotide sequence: TGTGCCAGCAGCTTATATGAACAATCCTATGGCTACACCTTC. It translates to CASSLYEQSYGYTF.

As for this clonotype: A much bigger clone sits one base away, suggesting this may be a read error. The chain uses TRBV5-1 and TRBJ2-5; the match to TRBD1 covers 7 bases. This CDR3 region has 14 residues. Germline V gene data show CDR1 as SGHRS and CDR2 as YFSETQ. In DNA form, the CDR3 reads TGTGCCAGCAGCCTCACAGGGGCCCAAGAGACCCAGTACTTC. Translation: CASSLTGAQETQYF.

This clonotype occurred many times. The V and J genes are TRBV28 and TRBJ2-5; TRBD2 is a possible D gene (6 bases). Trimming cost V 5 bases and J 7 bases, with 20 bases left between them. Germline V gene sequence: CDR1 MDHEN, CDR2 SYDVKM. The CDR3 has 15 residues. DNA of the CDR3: TGTGCCAGCAGTGAGACGGGGAGGCAGCCAGGGACCCAGTACTTC. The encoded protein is CASSETGRQPGTQYF.

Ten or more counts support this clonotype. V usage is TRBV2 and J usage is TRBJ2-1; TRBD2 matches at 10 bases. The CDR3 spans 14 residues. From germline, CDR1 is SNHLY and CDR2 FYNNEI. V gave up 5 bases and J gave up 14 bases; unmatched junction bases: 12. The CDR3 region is CASSQTSGPLPKFF. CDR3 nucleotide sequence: TGTGCCAGCAGTCAGACTAGCGGGCCGCTTCCGAAGTTCTTC.